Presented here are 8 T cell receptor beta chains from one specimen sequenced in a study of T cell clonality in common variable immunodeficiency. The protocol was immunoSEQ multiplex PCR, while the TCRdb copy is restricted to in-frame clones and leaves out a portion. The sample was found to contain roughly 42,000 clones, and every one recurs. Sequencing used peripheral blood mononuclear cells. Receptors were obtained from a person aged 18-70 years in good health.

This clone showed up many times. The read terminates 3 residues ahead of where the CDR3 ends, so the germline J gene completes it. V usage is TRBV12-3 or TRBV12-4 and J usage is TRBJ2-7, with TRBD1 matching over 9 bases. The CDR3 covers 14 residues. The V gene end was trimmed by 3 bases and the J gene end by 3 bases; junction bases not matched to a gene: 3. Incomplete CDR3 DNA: TGTGCCAGCAGTTTTACGGGACAGGGCTACGAG. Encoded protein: CASSFTGQGYE. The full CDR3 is CASSFTGQGYEQYF.

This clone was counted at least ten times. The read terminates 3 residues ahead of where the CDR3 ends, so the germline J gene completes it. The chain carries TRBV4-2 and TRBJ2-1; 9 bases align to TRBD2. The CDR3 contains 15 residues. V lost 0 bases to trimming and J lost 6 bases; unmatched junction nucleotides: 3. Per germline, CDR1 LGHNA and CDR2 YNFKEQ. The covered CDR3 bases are TGTGCCAGCAGCCAAGAAGGTAGCGGGGGCAATGAG. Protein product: CASSQEGSGGNE. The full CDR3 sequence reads CASSQEGSGGNEQFF.

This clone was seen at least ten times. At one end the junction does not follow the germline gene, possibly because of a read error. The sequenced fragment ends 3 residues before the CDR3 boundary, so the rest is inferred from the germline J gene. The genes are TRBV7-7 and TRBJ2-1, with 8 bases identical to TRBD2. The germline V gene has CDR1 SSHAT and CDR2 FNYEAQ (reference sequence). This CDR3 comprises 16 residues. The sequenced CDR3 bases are TGTGCTAGCAGCGCCCGGATGAGCGGGGGTTTGAATGAG. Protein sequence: CASSARMSGGLNE. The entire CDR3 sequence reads CASSARMSGGLNEQFF.

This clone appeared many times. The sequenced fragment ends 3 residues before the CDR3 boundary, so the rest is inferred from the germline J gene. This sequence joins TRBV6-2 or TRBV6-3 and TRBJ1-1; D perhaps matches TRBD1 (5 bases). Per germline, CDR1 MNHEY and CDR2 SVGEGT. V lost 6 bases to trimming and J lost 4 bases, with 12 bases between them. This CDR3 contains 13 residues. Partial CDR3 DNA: TGTGCCAGCAGCAGGGCGATGGGCACTGAA. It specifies CASSRAMGTE. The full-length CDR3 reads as CASSRAMGTEAFF.

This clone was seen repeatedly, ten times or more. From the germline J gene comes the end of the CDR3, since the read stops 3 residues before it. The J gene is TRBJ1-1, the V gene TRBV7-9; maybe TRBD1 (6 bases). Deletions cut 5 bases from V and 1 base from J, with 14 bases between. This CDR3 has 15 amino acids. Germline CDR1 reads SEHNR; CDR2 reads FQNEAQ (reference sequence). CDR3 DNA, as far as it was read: TGTGCCAGCAGCCGATACAGGGAAAAGAACACTGAA. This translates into CASSRYREKNTE. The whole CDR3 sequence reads CASSRYREKNTEAFF.

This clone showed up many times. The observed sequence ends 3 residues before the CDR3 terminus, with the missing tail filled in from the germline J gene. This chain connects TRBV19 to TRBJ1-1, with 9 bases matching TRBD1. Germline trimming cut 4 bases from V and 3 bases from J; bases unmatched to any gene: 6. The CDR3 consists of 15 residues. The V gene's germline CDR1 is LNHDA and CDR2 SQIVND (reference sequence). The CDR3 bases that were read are TGTGCCAGTAGTACTTACAGGGGGCGCGACACTGAA. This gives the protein CASSTYRGRDTE. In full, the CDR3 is CASSTYRGRDTEAFF.

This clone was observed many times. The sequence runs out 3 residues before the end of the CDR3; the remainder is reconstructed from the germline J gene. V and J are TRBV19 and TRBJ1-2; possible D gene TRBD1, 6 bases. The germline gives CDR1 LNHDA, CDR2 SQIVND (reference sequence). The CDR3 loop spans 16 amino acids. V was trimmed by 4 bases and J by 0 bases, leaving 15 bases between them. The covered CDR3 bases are TGTGCCAGTAGTACCCGCGACAGGATCTCTAACTATGGC. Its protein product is CASSTRDRISNYG. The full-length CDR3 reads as CASSTRDRISNYGYTF.

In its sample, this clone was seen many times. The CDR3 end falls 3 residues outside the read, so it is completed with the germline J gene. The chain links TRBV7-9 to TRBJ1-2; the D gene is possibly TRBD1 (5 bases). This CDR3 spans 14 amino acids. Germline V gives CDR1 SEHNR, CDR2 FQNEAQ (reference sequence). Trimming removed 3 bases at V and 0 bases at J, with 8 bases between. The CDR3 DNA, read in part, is TGTGCCAGCAGCTTGACAGCTACTAACTATGGC. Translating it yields CASSLTATNYG. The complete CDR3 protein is CASSLTATNYGYTF.